The source of this T cell receptor beta chain is a study of cytomegalovirus exposure and HLA in healthy donors. V lost 1 base, J lost 2 bases, and 6 bases lay in between. CDR1 is SGHDN, CDR2 FVKESK, per germline. CDR3 length: 13 amino acids. It was with 60 Vbeta and 13 Jbeta primers that the PCR ran. Produced via immunoSEQ multiplex PCR; TCRdb's table is partial and in-frame only. The sample has approximately 220,000 clones; about 75% are singletons. This clone was counted between two and nine times. The clonotype originates from a woman under 40 in good health and CMV-seronegative. Source material: PBMCs. The gene calls are TRBV14 and TRBJ2-7; D gene uncertain. This CDR3 reads CASSQVTAYEQYF. CDR3 coding DNA: TGTGCCAGCAGCCAAGTAACGGCCTACGAGCAGTACTTC.